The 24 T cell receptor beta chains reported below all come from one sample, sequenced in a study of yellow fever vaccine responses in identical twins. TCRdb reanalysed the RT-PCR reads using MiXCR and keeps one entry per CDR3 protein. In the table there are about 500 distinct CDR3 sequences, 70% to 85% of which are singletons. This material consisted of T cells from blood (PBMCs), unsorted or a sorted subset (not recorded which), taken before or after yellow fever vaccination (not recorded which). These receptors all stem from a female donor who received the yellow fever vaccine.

DNA for the CDR3: TGTGCCAGCCGCGGGAGCTACCCTGCCCTCAATGAGCAGTTCTTC. This gives the protein CASRGSYPALNEQFF. The chain is built from TRBV4-2 and TRBJ2-1, with 7 bases lining up with TRBD2. J gave up 6 bases and V 8 bases, and 13 bases lay outside the gene matches. CDR3 length: 15 amino acids. Germline lookup yields CDR1 LGHNA and CDR2 YNFKEQ.

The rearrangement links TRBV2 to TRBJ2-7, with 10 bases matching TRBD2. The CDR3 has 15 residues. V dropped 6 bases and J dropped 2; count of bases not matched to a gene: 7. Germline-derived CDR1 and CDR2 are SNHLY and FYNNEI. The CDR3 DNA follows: TGTGCCAGCAGAACAACTAGCGGGATTCCCTACGAGCAGTACTTC. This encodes CASRTTSGIPYEQYF.

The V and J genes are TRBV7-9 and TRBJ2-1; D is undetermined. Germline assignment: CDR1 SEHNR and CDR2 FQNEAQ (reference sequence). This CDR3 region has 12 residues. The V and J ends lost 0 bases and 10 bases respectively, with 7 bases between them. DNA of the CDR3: TGTGCCAGCAGCTTAGCGGTCAGAGAGCAGTTCTTC. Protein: CASSLAVREQFF.

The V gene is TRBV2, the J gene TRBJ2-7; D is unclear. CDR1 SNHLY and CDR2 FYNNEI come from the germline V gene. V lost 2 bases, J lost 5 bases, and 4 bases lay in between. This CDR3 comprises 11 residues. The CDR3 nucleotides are TGTGCCAGCAGTGAATGGGACGAGCAGTACGTC. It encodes CASSEWDEQYV.

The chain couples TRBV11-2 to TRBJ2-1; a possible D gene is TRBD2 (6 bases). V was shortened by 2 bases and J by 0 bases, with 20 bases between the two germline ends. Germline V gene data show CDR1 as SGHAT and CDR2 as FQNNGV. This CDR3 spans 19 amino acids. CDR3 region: CASSLWGSGATSSYNEQFF. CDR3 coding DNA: TGTGCCAGCAGCTTATGGGGTAGCGGAGCGACCAGCTCCTACAATGAGCAGTTCTTC.

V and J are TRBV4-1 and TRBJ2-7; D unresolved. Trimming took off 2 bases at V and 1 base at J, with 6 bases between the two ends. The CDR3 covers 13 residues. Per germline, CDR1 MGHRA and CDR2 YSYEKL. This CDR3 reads CASSQSPSYEQYF. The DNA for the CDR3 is TGCGCCAGCAGCCAATCCCCGTCCTACGAGCAGTACTTC.

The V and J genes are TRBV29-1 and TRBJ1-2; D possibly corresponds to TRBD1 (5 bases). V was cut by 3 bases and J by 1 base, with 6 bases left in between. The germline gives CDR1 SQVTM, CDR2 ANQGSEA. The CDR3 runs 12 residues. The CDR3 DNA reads TGCAGCGTTGATCAGGGTAACTATGGCTACACCTTC. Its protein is CSVDQGNYGYTF. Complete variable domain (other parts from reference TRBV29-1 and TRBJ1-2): SAVISQKPSRDICQRGTSLTIQCQVDSQVTMMFWYRQQPGQSLTLIATANQGSEATYESGFVIDKFPISRPNLTFSTLTVSNMSPEDSSIYLCSVDQGNYGYTFGSGTRLTVV.

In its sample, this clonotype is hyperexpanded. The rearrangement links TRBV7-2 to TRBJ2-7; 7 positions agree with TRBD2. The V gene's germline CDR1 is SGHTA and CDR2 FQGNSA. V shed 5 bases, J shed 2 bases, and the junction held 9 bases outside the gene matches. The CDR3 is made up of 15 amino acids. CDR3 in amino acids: CASSPGLNAAYEQYV. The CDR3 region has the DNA TGTGCCAGCAGCCCGGGACTAAATGCCGCCTACGAGCAGTACGTC.

The CDR3 region has the DNA TGCGCCAGCAGCCAAGAATTCGTTGCTGGGGCCAACGTCCTGACTTTC. It translates to CASSQEFVAGANVLTF. The chain couples TRBV4-1 to TRBJ2-6; no clear D. CDR1 MGHRA and CDR2 YSYEKL come from the germline V gene. There are 16 residues in the CDR3. With 0 bases removed from V and 2 bases from J, the gap between germline ends came to 8 bases.

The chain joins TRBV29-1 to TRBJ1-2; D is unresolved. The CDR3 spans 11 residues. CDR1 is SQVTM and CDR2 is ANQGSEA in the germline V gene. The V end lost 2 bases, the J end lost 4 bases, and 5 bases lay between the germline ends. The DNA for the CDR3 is TGCAGCGTTGAAATCGCCTATGGCTACACCTTC. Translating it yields CSVEIAYGYTF.

The CDR3 here is CASSVGTGSYNEQFF. CDR3 coding DNA: TGTGCCAGCAGTGTAGGGACTGGCTCCTACAATGAGCAGTTCTTC. This chain uses TRBV6-1 with TRBJ2-1, with D possibly TRBD2 on 6 matching bases. The CDR3 is 15 residues long. V was pared by 4 bases and J by 0 bases, with 10 bases between. Per the germline V gene, CDR1 is MNHNS and CDR2 is SASEGT.

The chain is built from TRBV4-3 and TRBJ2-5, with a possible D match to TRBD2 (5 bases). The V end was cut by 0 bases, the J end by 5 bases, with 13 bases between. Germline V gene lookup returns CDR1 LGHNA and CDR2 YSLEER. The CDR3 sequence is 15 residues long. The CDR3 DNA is TGCGCCAGCAGCCAAGATCTAGCTCAAAGGGAGACCCAGTACTTC. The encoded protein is CASSQDLAQRETQYF.

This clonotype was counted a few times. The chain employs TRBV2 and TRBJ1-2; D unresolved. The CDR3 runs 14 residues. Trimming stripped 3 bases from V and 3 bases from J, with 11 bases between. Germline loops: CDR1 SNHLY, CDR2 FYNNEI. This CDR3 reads CASSDGPLDYGYTF. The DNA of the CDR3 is TGTGCCAGCAGTGATGGACCGCTCGACTATGGCTACACCTTC.

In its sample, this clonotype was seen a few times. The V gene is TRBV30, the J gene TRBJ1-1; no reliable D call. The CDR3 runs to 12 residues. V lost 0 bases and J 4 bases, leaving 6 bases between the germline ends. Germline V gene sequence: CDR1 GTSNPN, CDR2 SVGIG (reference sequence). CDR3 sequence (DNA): TGTGCCTGGAGTGTGACGGGCACTGAAGCTTTCTTT. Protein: CAWSVTGTEAFF. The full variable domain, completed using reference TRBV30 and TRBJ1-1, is SQTIHQWPATLVQPVGSPLSLECTVEGTSNPNLYWYRQAAGRGLQLLFYSVGIGQISSEVPQNLSASRPQDRQFILSSKKLLLSDSGFYLCAWSVTGTEAFFGQGTRLTVV.

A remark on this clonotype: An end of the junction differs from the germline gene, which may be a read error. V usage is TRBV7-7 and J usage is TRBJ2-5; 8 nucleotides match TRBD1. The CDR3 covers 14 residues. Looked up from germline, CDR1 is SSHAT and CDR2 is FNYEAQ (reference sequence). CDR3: CASSSGTGQETQYF. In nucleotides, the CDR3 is TGTGCTAGCAGCTCCGGGACAGGACAAGAGACCCAGTACTTC. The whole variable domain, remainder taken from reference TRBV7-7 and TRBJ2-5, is GAGVSQSPRYKVTKRGQDVTLRCDPISSHATLYWYQQALGQGPEFLTYFNYEAQPDKSGLPSDRFSAERPEGSISTLTIQRTEQRDSAMYRCASSSGTGQETQYFGPGTRLLVL.

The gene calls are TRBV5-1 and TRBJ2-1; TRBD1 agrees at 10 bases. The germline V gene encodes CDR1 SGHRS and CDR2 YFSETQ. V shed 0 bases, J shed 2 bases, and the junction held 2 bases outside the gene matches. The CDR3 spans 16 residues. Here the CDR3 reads CASSLGDRGPYNEQFF. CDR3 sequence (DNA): TGCGCCAGCAGCTTGGGGGACAGGGGACCCTACAATGAGCAGTTCTTC.

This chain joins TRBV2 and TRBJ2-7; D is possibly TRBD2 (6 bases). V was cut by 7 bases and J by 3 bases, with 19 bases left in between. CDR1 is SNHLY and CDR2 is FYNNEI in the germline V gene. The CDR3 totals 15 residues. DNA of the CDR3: TGTGCCAGCACTGGGGCGACTAGTCCCCTCTACGAGCAGTACTTC. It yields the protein CASTGATSPLYEQYF.

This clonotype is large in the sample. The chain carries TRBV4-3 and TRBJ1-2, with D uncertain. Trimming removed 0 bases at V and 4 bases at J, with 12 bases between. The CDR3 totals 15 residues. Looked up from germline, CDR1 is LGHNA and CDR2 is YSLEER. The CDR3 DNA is TGCGCCAGCAGCCAAGAGGTCAGTGAAACCTATGGCTACACCTTC. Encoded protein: CASSQEVSETYGYTF.

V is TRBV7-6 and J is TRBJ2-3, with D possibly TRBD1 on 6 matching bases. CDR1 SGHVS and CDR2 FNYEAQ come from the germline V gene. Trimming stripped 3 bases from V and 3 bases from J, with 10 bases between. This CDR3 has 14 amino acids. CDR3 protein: CASSFFQGTDTQYF. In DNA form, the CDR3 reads TGTGCCAGCAGCTTCTTTCAGGGGACAGATACGCAGTATTTT.

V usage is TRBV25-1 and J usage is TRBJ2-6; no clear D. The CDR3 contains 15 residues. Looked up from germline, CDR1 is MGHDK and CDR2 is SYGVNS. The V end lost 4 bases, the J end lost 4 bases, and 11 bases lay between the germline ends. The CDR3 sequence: CASSGREDGANVLTF. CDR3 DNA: TGTGCCAGCAGTGGCCGCGAGGACGGGGCCAACGTCCTGACTTTC.

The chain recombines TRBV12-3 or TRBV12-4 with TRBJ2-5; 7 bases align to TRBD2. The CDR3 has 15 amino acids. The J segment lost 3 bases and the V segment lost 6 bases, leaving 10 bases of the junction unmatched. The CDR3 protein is CASSHLREGKETQYF. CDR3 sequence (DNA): TGTGCCAGCAGCCACCTGAGGGAGGGGAAAGAGACCCAGTACTTC.

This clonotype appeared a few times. The CDR3 spells CASSNEAGTVNSPLHF. The CDR3 nucleotides read TGTGCCAGCAGCAACGAAGCCGGGACGGTAAATTCACCCCTCCACTTT. V and J are TRBV9 and TRBJ1-6; possible D gene TRBD1, 5 bases. V was trimmed by 4 bases and J by 7 bases, leaving 18 bases between them. Germline V gives CDR1 SGDLS, CDR2 YYNGEE. CDR3 length equals 16 residues.

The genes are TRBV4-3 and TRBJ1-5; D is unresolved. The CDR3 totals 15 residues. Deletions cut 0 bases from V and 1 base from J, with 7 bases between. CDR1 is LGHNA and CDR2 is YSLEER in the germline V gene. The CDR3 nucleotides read TGCGCCAGCAGCCAAGAAACAGAAAGCAATCAGCCCCAGCATTTT. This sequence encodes CASSQETESNQPQHF.

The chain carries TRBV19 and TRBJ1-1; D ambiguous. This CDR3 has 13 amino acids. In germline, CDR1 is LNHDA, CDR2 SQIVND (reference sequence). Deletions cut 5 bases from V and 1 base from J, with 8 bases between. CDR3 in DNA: TGTGCCAGTAGTGAGGGCCCGAACACTGAAGCTTTCTTT. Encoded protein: CASSEGPNTEAFF. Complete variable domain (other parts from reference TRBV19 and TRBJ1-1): DGGITQSPKYLFRKEGQNVTLSCEQNLNHDAMYWYRQDPGQGLRLIYYSQIVNDFQKGDIAEGYSVSREKKESFPLTVTSAQKNPTAFYLCASSEGPNTEAFFGQGTRLTVV.